These 31 T cell receptor beta chains originate from one sample sequenced in a study of shared clonotypes between healthy human individuals. CD8 cells regarded as naive lacked CD45RO, were positively chosen for CCR7, and omitted terminally differentiated effector memory CD45RA+ cells. Sequenced by immunoSEQ multiplex PCR; TCRdb stores in-frame clones only, minus some. This sample yields hundreds of thousands of clones, of which 95% to 98% are seen a single time; less than 0.35% belongs to the top ten. Specimen: naive CD8+ T cells sorted from blood. All receptors derive from a young man in good health.

The chain couples TRBV28 to TRBJ2-7, with D possibly being TRBD1 or TRBD2 (5 bases each). The ends were cut back, 8 bases at V and 1 base at J, with 15 bases in the middle. The CDR3 is 14 residues long. Germline CDR1 and CDR2: MDHEN and SYDVKM. The CDR3: CASGVEGRSYEQYF. The CDR3 DNA follows: TGTGCCAGCGGCGTAGAGGGGCGATCCTACGAGCAGTACTTC.

V is TRBV5-8 and J is TRBJ2-7; D not resolved. The CDR3 is 15 amino acids. Deletions cut 0 bases from V and 2 bases from J, with 12 bases between. Germline V CDR1 and CDR2: SGHTS, YDEGEE. CDR3 nucleotides: TGTGCCAGCAGCTTGGCCTCTTGGGGAACCTACGAGCAGTACTTC. Translated, it gives CASSLASWGTYEQYF.

DNA of the CDR3: TGTGCCAGCAGCTTAACGCCCAGCGGGGCCTACGAGCAGTACTTC. Its translation is CASSLTPSGAYEQYF. The chain has TRBV7-8 and TRBJ2-7; 7 nucleotides agree with TRBD2. From germline, CDR1 is SGHVS and CDR2 FQNEAQ. V shed 2 bases, J shed 2 bases, and the junction held 6 bases outside the gene matches. This CDR3 has 15 residues.

The CDR3 nucleotides are TGTGCCAGCAGTAACTTCGGAGAGCAGTACTTC. It codes for CASSNFGEQYF. The genes are TRBV6-5 and TRBJ2-7; D is uncertain. Germline-derived CDR1 and CDR2 are MNHEY and SVGAGI. This CDR3 is built from 11 residues. V was clipped by 5 bases and J by 7 bases, with 9 bases between them.

The rearrangement joins TRBV28 to TRBJ2-1; 7 positions agree with TRBD1. CDR3 length equals 14 residues. V dropped 8 bases and J dropped 6; count of bases not matched to a gene: 10. In germline, CDR1 is MDHEN, CDR2 SYDVKM. The CDR3 region is CASSPRGQGNEQFF. CDR3 nucleotides: TGTGCCAGCTCACCGAGGGGGCAGGGCAATGAGCAGTTCTTC.

The rearrangement uses TRBV6-1 and TRBJ2-7, with D possibly matching TRBD2 (6 bases). Germline V gene data show CDR1 as MNHNS and CDR2 as SASEGT. Trimming removed 4 bases at V and 5 bases at J, with 18 bases between. The CDR3 length is 15 residues. The CDR3 region is CASSATRGTGNEQYF. DNA for the CDR3: TGTGCCAGCAGTGCGACGCGGGGAACGGGGAACGAGCAGTACTTC.

V is TRBV11-2 and J is TRBJ1-3; unclear D gene. There are 17 residues in the CDR3. The V gene's germline CDR1 is SGHAT and CDR2 FQNNGV. Between the trimmed V and J ends, which lost 3 bases and 0 bases, there was a span of 15 bases. The CDR3 spells CASSFRTERVSGNTIYF. The CDR3 bases are TGTGCCAGCAGCTTCCGAACAGAAAGAGTCTCTGGAAACACCATATATTTT.

The rearrangement joins TRBV7-9 to TRBJ2-2, with D possibly being TRBD1 (6 bases). The CDR3 totals 15 residues. The germline V and J ends were trimmed by 1 base and 3 bases, with 9 bases remaining between them. Germline V gene sequence: CDR1 SEHNR, CDR2 FQNEAQ (reference sequence). CDR3 DNA sequence: TGTGCCAGCAGCTTAGGTTGGGGGCACACCGGGGAGCTGTTTTTT. As protein: CASSLGWGHTGELFF. The full variable domain, rest sourced from reference TRBV7-9 and TRBJ2-2, is DTGVSQNPRHKITKRGQNVTFRCDPISEHNRLYWYRQTLGQGPEFLTYFQNEAQLEKSRLLSDRFSAERPKGSFSTLEIQRTEQGDSAMYLCASSLGWGHTGELFFGEGSRLTVL.

This chain links TRBV13 with TRBJ2-7; D is unresolved. Germline V gene sequence: CDR1 PRHDT, CDR2 FYEKMQ (reference sequence). V was trimmed by 5 bases and J by 3 bases, leaving 17 bases between them. This CDR3 comprises 15 residues. The CDR3 sequence is CASSHRQGRIYEQYF. The CDR3 nucleotides read TGTGCCAGCAGCCACAGACAAGGCCGAATCTACGAGCAGTACTTC.

The chain joins TRBV6-5 to TRBJ1-1; 7 nucleotides agree with TRBD1. The germline V gene encodes CDR1 MNHEY and CDR2 SVGAGI. Trimming cost V 3 bases and J 4 bases; bases outside gene matches: 2. The CDR3 is made up of 13 amino acids. The CDR3 coding sequence is TGTGCCAGCAGTTATAACAGGGGCACTGAAGCTTTCTTT. Amino acids: CASSYNRGTEAFF.

The chain couples TRBV4-1 to TRBJ2-7; 7 bases match TRBD1. The J segment lost 6 bases and the V segment lost 1 base, leaving 9 bases of the junction unmatched. There are 15 residues in the CDR3. Germline CDR1 is MGHRA and CDR2 is YSYEKL. CDR3: CASSQVGGQLPEQYF. The CDR3 coding sequence is TGCGCCAGCAGCCAAGTAGGGGGACAGTTACCCGAGCAGTACTTC.

The rearrangement joins TRBV27 to TRBJ1-1, with TRBD1 as a possible D gene (6 bases). Per germline, CDR1 MNHEY and CDR2 SMNVEV (reference sequence). The CDR3 contains 15 residues. Between the trimmed V and J ends, which lost 2 bases and 3 bases, there was a span of 13 bases. The CDR3 is CASSLQQGRDTEAFF. In nucleotides, the CDR3 is TGTGCCAGCAGTTTACAACAGGGCCGGGACACTGAAGCTTTCTTT.

This clone occurred a few times. This rearrangement joins TRBV4-1 to TRBJ2-7; a weak D match, TRBD2 (5 bases). This CDR3 contains 15 residues. V was shortened by 1 base and J by 2 bases, with 12 bases between the two germline ends. Germline-derived CDR1 and CDR2 are MGHRA and YSYEKL. The CDR3 sequence: CASSQAPSLTYEQYF. In nucleotides, the CDR3 is TGCGCCAGCAGCCAAGCACCTAGCCTTACCTACGAGCAGTACTTC.

The rearrangement uses TRBV2 and TRBJ2-7; D uncertain. The V and J ends lost 6 bases and 0 bases respectively, with 15 bases between them. Germline values: CDR1 SNHLY, CDR2 FYNNEI. This CDR3 region has 15 residues. CDR3 protein: CASSPGLAFSYEQYF. DNA of the CDR3: TGTGCCAGCAGCCCTGGGTTGGCTTTCTCCTACGAGCAGTACTTC.

The CDR3 protein is CASSRGGEKLFF. The CDR3 DNA reads as TGTGCCAGCAGTCGAGGGGGTGAAAAACTGTTTTTT. The chain combines TRBV27 with TRBJ1-4, with D tentatively TRBD1 (6 bases). The germline V gene encodes CDR1 MNHEY and CDR2 SMNVEV (reference sequence). Trimming removed 5 bases from V and 7 bases from J, with 8 bases in between. The CDR3 sequence is 12 residues long.

The chain joins TRBV11-2 to TRBJ2-7, with 9 bases identical to TRBD2. The CDR3 contains 13 residues. The V segment lost 6 bases and the J segment 8 bases; nucleotides outside the gene matches: 8. Germline V CDR1 and CDR2: SGHAT, FQNNGV. The CDR3 coding sequence is TGTGCCAGCAGTCCGGGACTAGCTGCTCAGCAGTACTTC. This codes for CASSPGLAAQQYF.

The chain links TRBV6-1 to TRBJ2-1; 7 positions agree with TRBD1. The CDR3 covers 16 residues. J gave up 0 bases and V 3 bases, and 5 bases lay outside the gene matches. Germline CDR1 reads MNHNS; CDR2 reads SASEGT. The CDR3 protein is CASSELGQLSYNEQFF. Here the CDR3 DNA reads TGTGCCAGCAGTGAGCTGGGACAGCTCTCCTACAATGAGCAGTTCTTC.

V and J are TRBV6-6 and TRBJ1-5, with D perhaps TRBD1 (5 bases). CDR3 size: 14 residues. V was cut by 8 bases and J by 5 bases, with 16 bases left in between. The germline gives CDR1 MNHNY, CDR2 SVGAGI (reference sequence). The CDR3 DNA sequence: TGTGCCAGCCAGGGAACTAGGGTCCATCAGCCCCAGCATTTT. It codes for CASQGTRVHQPQHF.

Regarding this clone: This sample also contains other DNA sequences that code for the same CDR3. The chain is built from TRBV27 and TRBJ2-7, with D perhaps assigned TRBD1 or TRBD2 (5 bases each). Trimming removed 8 bases from V and 3 bases from J, with 8 bases in between. Germline loops: CDR1 MNHEY, CDR2 SMNVEV (reference sequence). The CDR3 totals 11 residues. In DNA form, the CDR3 reads TGTGCCAGCCGTGGGGGCTACGAGCAGTACTTC. The encoded protein is CASRGGYEQYF.

V is TRBV7-9 and J is TRBJ2-2; D may be TRBD1 (7 bases). The CDR3 spans 17 residues. V was shortened by 3 bases and J by 1 base, with 15 bases between the two germline ends. Germline V gives CDR1 SEHNR, CDR2 FQNEAQ (reference sequence). The CDR3 DNA reads as TGTGCCAGCAGCTTGGGGGGTGACAGGGTGAACACCGGGGAGCTGTTTTTT. Amino acids: CASSLGGDRVNTGELFF.

This sequence joins TRBV18 and TRBJ1-1; 7 bases fit TRBD1. Trimming took 2 bases from V and 1 from J; bases not matched to a gene: 4. The CDR3 extends over 15 amino acids. Germline loops: CDR1 KGHSH, CDR2 LQKENI. As DNA, the CDR3 is TGTGCCAGCTCACCAACAGGGGCGAGGAACACTGAAGCTTTCTTT. This codes for CASSPTGARNTEAFF.

V and J are TRBV29-1 and TRBJ1-2; a possible D gene is TRBD1 (5 bases). V dropped 3 bases and J dropped 8 bases, with 13 bases sitting between them. Per germline, CDR1 SQVTM and CDR2 ANQGSEA. The CDR3 is 12 amino acids. The CDR3 DNA is TGCAGCGTTGACAGGATAAGGGGAGGCTACACCTTC. It yields the protein CSVDRIRGGYTF.

The V gene is TRBV11-2, the J gene TRBJ2-7; TRBD2 matches at 10 bases. Germline CDR1 and CDR2: SGHAT and FQNNGV. The CDR3 totals 14 residues. V shed 7 bases, J shed 6 bases, and the junction held 9 bases outside the gene matches. DNA of the CDR3: TGTGCCAGCAACCACGGGACTAGCGCGGGCGAGCAGTACTTC. It specifies CASNHGTSAGEQYF. Variable domain in full (rest from reference TRBV11-2 and TRBJ2-7): EAGVAQSPRYKIIEKRQSVAFWCNPISGHATLYWYQQILGQGPKLLIQFQNNGVVDDSQLPKDRFSAERLKGVDSTLKIQPAKLEDSAVYLCASNHGTSAGEQYFGPGTRLTVT.

The V call is TRBV9, the J call TRBJ2-1; D is uncertain. Trimming took off 5 bases at V and 5 bases at J, with 17 bases between the two ends. There are 15 residues in the CDR3. Germline CDR1 SGDLS, CDR2 YYNGEE. This chain's CDR3 is CASSDPLGIHNEQFF. CDR3 coding DNA: TGTGCCAGCAGTGACCCTTTGGGGATCCACAATGAGCAGTTCTTC.

The chain joins TRBV6-1 to TRBJ2-7; D call uncertain. Germline-derived CDR1 and CDR2 are MNHNS and SASEGT. Trimming removed 7 bases at V and 4 bases at J, with 20 bases between. The CDR3 covers 15 residues. This chain's CDR3 is CASTVFSRADYEQYF. In nucleotides, the CDR3 is TGTGCCAGCACGGTTTTTAGTAGGGCGGATTACGAGCAGTACTTC.

This clone is a singleton in its sample. V is TRBV7-8 and J is TRBJ2-1; D is ambiguous. In germline, CDR1 is SGHVS, CDR2 FQNEAQ. The ends were cut back, 2 bases at V and 8 bases at J, with 19 bases in the middle. The CDR3 is made up of 16 amino acids. The CDR3 loop is CASSLMNPINAHEQFF. The CDR3 DNA reads as TGTGCCAGCAGCTTAATGAACCCCATCAATGCCCATGAGCAGTTCTTC.

Concerning this clone itself: The sample carries other DNA sequences with the same CDR3. V and J are TRBV2 and TRBJ2-1, with D possibly being TRBD2 (6 bases). This CDR3 region has 10 residues. V was pared by 6 bases and J by 10 bases, with 7 bases between. CDR1 and CDR2 from the germline V gene are SNHLY and FYNNEI. The CDR3 is CASRGGEQFF. The CDR3 DNA reads as TGTGCCAGCAGGGGAGGCGAGCAGTTCTTC.

This clone was detected only once. The rearrangement links TRBV7-9 to TRBJ2-3; D assignment may be TRBD1 or TRBD2 (5 bases each). CDR3 size: 16 residues. V was cut by 0 bases and J by 4 bases, with 14 bases left in between. Germline CDR1 SEHNR, CDR2 FQNEAQ (reference sequence). The CDR3 here is CASSLALEGFADTQYF. The CDR3, as DNA: TGTGCCAGCAGCTTAGCGCTTGAGGGGTTCGCAGATACGCAGTATTTT.

The rearrangement links TRBV5-5 to TRBJ1-2; a weak D match, TRBD1 (5 bases). Per germline, CDR1 SGHKS and CDR2 YYEKEE (reference sequence). CDR3 size: 15 residues. V was cut by 4 bases and J by 3 bases, with 16 bases left in between. The CDR3 sequence is CASSHQGLPDYGYTF. Here the CDR3 DNA reads TGTGCCAGCAGCCACCAGGGACTCCCGGACTATGGCTACACCTTC. The variable domain in full, completed from reference TRBV5-5 and TRBJ1-2, reads DAGVTQSPTHLIKTRGQQVTLRCSPISGHKSVSWYQQVLGQGPQFIFQYYEKEERGRGNFPDRFSARQFPNYSSELNVNALLLGDSALYLCASSHQGLPDYGYTFGSGTRLTVV.

The chain combines TRBV9 with TRBJ2-2, with 8 bases aligning to TRBD2. With V trimmed by 0 bases and J by 3 bases, 7 bases remained unmatched. CDR1 is SGDLS, CDR2 YYNGEE, per germline. This CDR3 has 17 residues. The CDR3 here is CASSVDGGRSDTGELFF. The DNA for the CDR3 is TGTGCCAGCAGCGTAGATGGCGGGAGGAGCGACACCGGGGAGCTGTTTTTT.

The chain carries TRBV7-9 and TRBJ2-7; 7 bases align to TRBD1. V lost 5 bases and J lost 4; bases outside the gene matches: 8. Germline lookup yields CDR1 SEHNR and CDR2 FQNEAQ (reference sequence). The CDR3 covers 14 residues. The CDR3 DNA sequence: TGTGCCAGCAGCCACCGACAGGGAGATTACGAGCAGTACTTC. The encoded protein is CASSHRQGDYEQYF.